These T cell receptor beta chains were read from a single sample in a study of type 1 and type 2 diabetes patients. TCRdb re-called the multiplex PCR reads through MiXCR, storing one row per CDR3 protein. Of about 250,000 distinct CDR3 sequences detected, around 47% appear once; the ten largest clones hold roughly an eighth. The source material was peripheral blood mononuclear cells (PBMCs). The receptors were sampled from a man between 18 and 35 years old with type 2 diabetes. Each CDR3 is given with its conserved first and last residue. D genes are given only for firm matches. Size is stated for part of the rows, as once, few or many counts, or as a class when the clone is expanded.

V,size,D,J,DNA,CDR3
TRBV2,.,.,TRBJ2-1,TGTGCCAGGTCTTCTAGCGAGGGGAATACCGACAATGAGCAGTTCTTC,CARSSSEGNTDNEQFF
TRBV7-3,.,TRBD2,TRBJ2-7,TGTGCCAGCAGCTTAGGTTTGGCGGGAGACGACGAGCAGTACTTC,CASSLGLAGDDEQYF
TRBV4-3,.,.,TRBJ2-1,TGCGCCAGCAGCCAAGCATCGGACGCCTACAATGAGCAGTTCTTC,CASSQASDAYNEQFF
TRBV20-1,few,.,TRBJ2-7,TGCAGTGCTAGGCAAGCGGGTAACTCCTACGAGCAGTACTTC,CSARQAGNSYEQYF
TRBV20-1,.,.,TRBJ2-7,TGCAGTGCTAGAGAGATTCAAGCAGGCCTCTTGTTTTTAATGGAGCAGTACTTC,CSAREIQAGLLFLMEQYF
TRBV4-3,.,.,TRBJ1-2,TGCGCCAGCAGCCCCCAATGGGGGACTAACTATGGCTACACCTTC,CASSPQWGTNYGYTF
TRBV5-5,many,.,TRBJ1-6,TGTGCCAGCAGCTTGATCCAGGTTAATTCACCCCTCCACTTT,CASSLIQVNSPLHF
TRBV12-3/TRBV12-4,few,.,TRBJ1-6,TGTGCCAGCAGGTATTCGGGGGTCCTGCACTTT,CASRYSGVLHF
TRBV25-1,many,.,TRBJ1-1,TGTGCCAGCAGCCCTGGGAACACTGAAGCTTTCTTT,CASSPGNTEAFF
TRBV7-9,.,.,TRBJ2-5,TGTGCCAGCAGCCTATTGGGGTTACAAGAGACCCAGTACTTC,CASSLLGLQETQYF
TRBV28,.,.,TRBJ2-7,TGTGCCAGCAGTCTGGGCCATGTGGGCGAGCAGTACTTC,CASSLGHVGEQYF
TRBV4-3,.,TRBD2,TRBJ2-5,TGCGCCAGCAGCCGAACAACTAGCGGGGATCAAGAGACCCAGTACTTC,CASSRTTSGDQETQYF
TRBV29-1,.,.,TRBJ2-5,TGCAGCGTTGAAGGGCGCCAGGGTTGGGTCGGACGGTTCTTC,CSVEGRQGWVGRFF
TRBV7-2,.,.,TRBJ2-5,TGTGCCAGCAGCACTAGTGGGGTAGCGACCCAGTACTTC,CASSTSGVATQYF
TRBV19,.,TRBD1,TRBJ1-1,TGTGCCAGTAGTATAGCGGACAGGGCGGCCGAAGCTTTCTTT,CASSIADRAAEAFF
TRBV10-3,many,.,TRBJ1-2,TGTGCCATCAGTGAGTCATGGGGGGAGGATGGCTACACCTTC,CAISESWGEDGYTF
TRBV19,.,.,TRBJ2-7,TGTGCCAGTAGTATTACGGTCCTGAGAAGCTACGAGCAGTACTTC,CASSITVLRSYEQYF
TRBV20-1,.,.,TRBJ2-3,TGCAGTGCTAGGCAACACCAAAGCACAGATACGCAGTATTTT,CSARQHQSTDTQYF
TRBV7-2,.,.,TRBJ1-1,TGTGCCAGCAGTAGACAGGTAGAAAAGACTGAAGCTTTCTTT,CASSRQVEKTEAFF
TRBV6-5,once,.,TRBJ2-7,TGTGCCAGCAGTGAATCGGGCAGCGGCTACGAGCAGTACTTC,CASSESGSGYEQYF
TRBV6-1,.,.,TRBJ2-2,TGTGCCAGCAGTGAAGCAGGCCCCCGAGTACACACCGGGGAGCTGTTTTTT,CASSEAGPRVHTGELFF
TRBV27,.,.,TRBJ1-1,TGTGCCAGCAGTTTAACGGTAAACTCGAACACTGAAGCTTTCTTT,CASSLTVNSNTEAFF
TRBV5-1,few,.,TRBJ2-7,TGCGCCAGCAGCTTGGTGTTACAGGGATGGAGCTACGAGCAGTACTTC,CASSLVLQGWSYEQYF
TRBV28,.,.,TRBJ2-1,TGTGCCAGCAGTTCCAGGCCGCAGCAGTTCTTC,CASSSRPQQFF
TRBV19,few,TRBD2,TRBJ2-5,TGTGCCAGTAGAAGTAGCGGGAGGGAGACCCAGTACTTC,CASRSSGRETQYF
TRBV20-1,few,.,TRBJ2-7,TGCAGTGCTAGAGGGGACAACTCCTACGAGCAGTACTTC,CSARGDNSYEQYF
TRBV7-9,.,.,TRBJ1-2,TGTGCCAGCAGCTTACATCAGTATGGCTACACCTTC,CASSLHQYGYTF
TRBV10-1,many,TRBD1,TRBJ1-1,TGCGCCAGCGCCCTAATTGGGCGACAGGGGAGCGGGGACACTGAAGCTTTCTTT,CASALIGRQGSGDTEAFF
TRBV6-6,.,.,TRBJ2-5,TGTGCCGTTCAAGTGGGGGAGACCCAGTACTTC,CAVQVGETQYF
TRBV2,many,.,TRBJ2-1,TGTGCCAGCAGTGAAGGGACATTCACCTACAATGAGCAGTTCTTC,CASSEGTFTYNEQFF
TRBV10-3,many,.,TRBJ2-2,TGTGCCATCAGTGCCCCCCTAACCGGGGAGCTGTTTTTT,CAISAPLTGELFF
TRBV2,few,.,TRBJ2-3,TGTGCCAGCAGTGTAAGACTCCTTGATACAGATACGCAGTATTTT,CASSVRLLDTDTQYF
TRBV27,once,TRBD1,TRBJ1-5,TGTGCCAGCAGTCGGACAGGGCATCAGCCCCAGCATTTT,CASSRTGHQPQHF
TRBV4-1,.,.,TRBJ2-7,TGCGCCAGCAGCCAAGGAGCCGGCTACGAGCAGTACTTC,CASSQGAGYEQYF
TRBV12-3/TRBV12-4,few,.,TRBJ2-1,TGTGCCAGCAGTTTGACTGACAATGAGCAGTTCTTC,CASSLTDNEQFF
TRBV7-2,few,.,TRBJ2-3,TGTGCCAGCAGCTTGAACCGAGCACAACAGGGTACGCAGTATTTT,CASSLNRAQQGTQYF
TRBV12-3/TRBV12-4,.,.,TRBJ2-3,TGTGCCAGCAGTTTCCTTAAGGGGTGGATCAACACAGATACGCAGTATTTT,CASSFLKGWINTDTQYF
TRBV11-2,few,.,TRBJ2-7,TGTGCCAGCAGCTTAGATAACGCCTCTCCCTACGAGCAGTACTTC,CASSLDNASPYEQYF
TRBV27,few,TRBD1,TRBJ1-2,TGTGCCAGCAGTTTAGGCGGACAGGGGGAAGTGAACTATGGCTACACCTTC,CASSLGGQGEVNYGYTF
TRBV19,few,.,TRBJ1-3,TGTGCCAGTAGCATATGGACTCTGACCTCTGGAAACACCATATATTTT,CASSIWTLTSGNTIYF
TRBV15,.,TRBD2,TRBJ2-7,TGTGCCGGGAGGACTAGCGGGAGGATCGAGCAGTACTTC,CAGRTSGRIEQYF
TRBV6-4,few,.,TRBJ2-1,TGTGCCAGCAGTGACGATGGGTATGAGCAGTTCTTC,CASSDDGYEQFF
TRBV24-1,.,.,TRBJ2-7,TGTGCCACCAGTGGACAGGTCAGCTCCTACGAGCAGTACTTC,CATSGQVSSYEQYF
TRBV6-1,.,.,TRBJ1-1,TGTGCCAGCAGTTATCGATCGGGGGCAGACACTGAAGCTTTCTTT,CASSYRSGADTEAFF
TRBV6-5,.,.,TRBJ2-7,TGTGCCAGCAGGGGGGACGGAGTCGAGCAGTACTTC,CASRGDGVEQYF
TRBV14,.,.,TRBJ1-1,TGTGCCAGCAGCGACCCGGGGAATGGAGCGAACACTGAAGCTTTCTTT,CASSDPGNGANTEAFF
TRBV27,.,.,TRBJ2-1,TGTGCCAGCAGTTTCGAAGCGGTTACCTACAATGAGCAGTTCTTC,CASSFEAVTYNEQFF
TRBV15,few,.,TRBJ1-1,TGTGCCACCACGGCGGGGGTTATGAACACTGAAGCTTTCTTT,CATTAGVMNTEAFF
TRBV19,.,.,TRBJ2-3,TGTGCCAGTAGTATGGGGGCTGCAGATACGCAGTATTTT,CASSMGAADTQYF
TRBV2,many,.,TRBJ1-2,TGTGCCAGCAGTGAGTGGGGGATGAGGGGCTACACCTTC,CASSEWGMRGYTF
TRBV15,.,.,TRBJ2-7,TGTGCCACCAGCAGAGACTTTGGGGGGATCAGCTCCTACGAGCAGTACTTC,CATSRDFGGISSYEQYF
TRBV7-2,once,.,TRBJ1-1,TGTGCCAGCAGCTTCCCGTGGGGGGTGAACACTGAAGCTTTCTTT,CASSFPWGVNTEAFF
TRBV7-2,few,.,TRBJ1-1,TGTGCCAGCACCCTCTCCCATGAAGCTTTCTTT,CASTLSHEAFF